The sequence of this TCR beta chain was determined in a study of blood T cell repertoires in COVID-19 (dated by TCRdb to the early 2020s). Context from the whole study: The collaborator samples originated in the United States, Italy and Spain and spanned the acute and convalescent phases of COVID-19. The prospective study material was composed of cDNA or gDNA derived from T cells, B-cell-depleted T cells, or PBMCs. Subjects who had been exposed to COVID-19, were actively infected with it, or had recovered from it provided the deeply sampled blood TCRbeta repertoires that made up the dataset. The repertoires were released in a freely available public database intended as a resource for research on the immune response to SARS-CoV-2. Samples came from the ongoing ImmuneRACE study (first 160 participants) plus 1,254 subjects from 6 global collaborators. A de-identified subject ID, COVID-19 status, age in years and sex were almost always included in the sample metadata. HLA class I and class II types, where available, came from metadata supplied by the sample provider rather than from assay-based typing. Study-wide conclusions, independent of this receptor: Clinical and demographic metadata were provided uncurated, with the amount varying by source and participant.

At one collaborating source in Seattle, patients were enrolled during active infection and were followed longitudinally through the course of disease. Whole blood was collected in K2EDTA tubes by collaborating institutions according to the institutions' own protocols. Collaborator samples were shipped for TCRbeta analysis as frozen whole blood, isolated PBMCs, or DNA extracted from either sample type. V lost 5 bases and J lost 8 bases; the stretch between them is 7 bases long. Including the terminal cysteine and phenylalanine, the CDR3 comprises 12 residues. The kept DNA is CDR3 alone, 36 bases in frame from the first base. CDR1 and CDR2 are read off the germline V gene as SNHLY and FYNNEI. Comment on this clone: Its specific antigen is unknown. Per-base qualities were not stored, and no clone one base away is much larger.

TCRbeta CDR3 regions were amplified from genomic DNA using the immunoSEQ Assay, a bias-controlled multiplex PCR. Per the authors' processing: Nucleated cell counts per sample were estimated from amplification of reference gene primers within the assay. To quantify the absolute abundance of each unique TCRbeta CDR3 rearrangement, sequence reads were collapsed and filtered. For each sample, productive Simpson clonality was calculated as the square root of Simpson's diversity index over productive rearrangements. Sourced from immuneACCESS, this table was stored by TCRdb with only in-frame sequences that have V and J called. A share of the clones is absent; for the studies checked, an unresolved V gene accounts for under half, and the remainder has no known explanation. That table furnishes V, J and clone size, whereas the DNA furnished D and trimming. The sample contains 150,000 to 200,000 clones, around 80% of them found a single time. The ten largest clones represent roughly 15% of the sample.

The source material was peripheral blood. The TCR originated in a woman in her 70s with COVID-19, enrolled during active disease. The V gene is TRBV2 and the J gene is TRBJ1-6; no D gene is confidently identified. The CDR3: CASSPHYSPLHF. The nucleotides are TGTGCCAGCAGTCCCCATTATTCACCCCTCCACTTT.